This TCR beta chain was found in a study of graft-versus-host responses after intestinal transplantation. Background on the study: Each of the recipients got a multivisceral, liver-intestinal, or isolated intestinal transplant. Induction with anti-thymocyte globulin, then tacrolimus and steroids for approximately three years, was given to all recipients. Whole-study findings and limits: Marrow from the recipient contained GvH clones, some of which had appeared first in ileum or blood. Clonal ratios of graft-versus-host to host-versus-graft in allografts were high for patients exhibiting graft-donor T cell macrochimerism.

The table lists this clone with a few counts. The antigen is unknown. This specimen includes other DNA sequences encoding the same CDR3. The CDR3 length is 15 residues. Germline loops: CDR1 SNHLY, CDR2 FYNNEI. V lost 6 bases and J 2 bases, leaving 17 bases between the germline ends. Profiled with immunoSEQ multiplex PCR; TCRdb holds only in-frame clones, not every one. The data show about 25,000 clones, around 94% seen once. This TCR was sampled from a human patient who received an intestinal transplant, so some T cells may come from the graft donor. This chain joins TRBV2 and TRBJ2-7; D is uncertain. This specimen consisted of PBMCs, obtained 156 days after intestinal transplant. CDR3 DNA sequence: TGTGCCAGCAGGTCGACAACTACCCTTCCCTACGAGCAGTACTTC. It yields the protein CASRSTTTLPYEQYF.